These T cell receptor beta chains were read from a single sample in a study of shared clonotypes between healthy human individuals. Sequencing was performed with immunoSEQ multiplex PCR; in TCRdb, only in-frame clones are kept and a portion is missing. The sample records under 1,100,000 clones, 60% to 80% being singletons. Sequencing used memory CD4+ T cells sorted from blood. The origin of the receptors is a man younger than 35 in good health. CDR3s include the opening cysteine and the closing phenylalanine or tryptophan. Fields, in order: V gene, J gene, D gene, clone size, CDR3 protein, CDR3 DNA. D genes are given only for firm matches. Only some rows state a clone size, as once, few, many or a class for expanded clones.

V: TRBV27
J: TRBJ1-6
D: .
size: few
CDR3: CASSLRGHPSSYNSPLHF
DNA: TGTGCCAGCAGTTTACGGGGACACCCGAGCTCCTATAATTCACCCCTCCACTTT

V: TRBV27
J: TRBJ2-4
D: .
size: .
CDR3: CASSSHSASGANIQYF
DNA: TGTGCCAGCAGTTCGCATTCAGCTTCTGGTGCAAACATTCAGTACTTC

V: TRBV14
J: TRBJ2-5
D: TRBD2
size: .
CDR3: CASSQITSGSETQYF
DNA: TGTGCCAGCAGCCAGATCACTAGCGGGAGTGAGACCCAGTACTTC

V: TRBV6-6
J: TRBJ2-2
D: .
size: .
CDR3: CATLRDRKNTGELFF
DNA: TGTGCCACTCTGCGGGACCGCAAGAACACCGGGGAGCTGTTTTTT

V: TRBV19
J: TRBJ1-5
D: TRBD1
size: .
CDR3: CASSNPGTGFQPQHF
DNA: TGTGCCAGTAGTAACCCCGGGACAGGGTTTCAGCCCCAGCATTTT

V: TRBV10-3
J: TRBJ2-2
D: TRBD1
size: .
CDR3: CAIRGTGYTGELFF
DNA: TGTGCCATCAGGGGGACAGGATACACCGGGGAGCTGTTTTTT

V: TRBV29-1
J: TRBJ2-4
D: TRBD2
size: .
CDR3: CSVEVGRGDKNIQYF
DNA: TGCAGCGTTGAAGTCGGGAGGGGCGACAAGAACATTCAGTACTTC

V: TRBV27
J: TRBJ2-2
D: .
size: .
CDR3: CASSSRSPGLVNTGELFF
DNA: TGTGCCAGCAGTTCACGATCCCCGGGACTCGTAAACACCGGGGAGCTGTTTTTT

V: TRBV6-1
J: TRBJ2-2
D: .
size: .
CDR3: CASMRGQNTGELFF
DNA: TGTGCCAGCATGAGGGGACAGAACACCGGGGAGCTGTTTTTT

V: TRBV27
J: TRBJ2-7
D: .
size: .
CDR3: CASSTALYCYEQYF
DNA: TGTGCCAGCAGCACCGCGCTTTATTGCTACGAGCAGTACTTC

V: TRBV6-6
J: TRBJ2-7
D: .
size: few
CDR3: CASTLGPPGEQYF
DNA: TGTGCCAGCACCCTAGGACCGCCTGGGGAGCAGTACTTC

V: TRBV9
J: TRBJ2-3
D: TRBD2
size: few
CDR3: CASSVDSGGAFPDTQYF
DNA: TGTGCCAGCAGCGTAGATAGCGGGGGGGCCTTCCCAGATACGCAGTATTTT

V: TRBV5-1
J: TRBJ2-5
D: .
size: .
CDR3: CASRRTFQETQYF
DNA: TGCGCCAGCAGACGGACCTTCCAAGAGACCCAGTACTTC

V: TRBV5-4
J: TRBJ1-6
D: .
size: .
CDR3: CASSLNLAGNSPLHF
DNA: TGTGCCAGCAGCTTGAATCTGGCAGGGAATTCACCCCTCCACTTT

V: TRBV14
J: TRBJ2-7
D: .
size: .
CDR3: CASSTNPYEQYF
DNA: TGTGCCAGCAGCACAAACCCCTACGAGCAGTACTTC

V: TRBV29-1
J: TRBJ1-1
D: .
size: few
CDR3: CSAERTMNTEAFF
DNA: TGCAGCGCCGAACGAACAATGAACACTGAAGCTTTCTTT

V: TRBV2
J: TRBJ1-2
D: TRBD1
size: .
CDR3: CASSEEQGAGGYTF
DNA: TGTGCCAGCAGTGAGGAACAGGGGGCCGGTGGCTACACCTTC

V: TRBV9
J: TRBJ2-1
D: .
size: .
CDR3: CASSVDLGYATYNEQFF
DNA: TGTGCCAGCAGCGTAGACCTCGGATACGCTACCTACAATGAGCAGTTCTTC

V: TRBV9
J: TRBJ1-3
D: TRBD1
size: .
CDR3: CASSVGSGGGNTIYF
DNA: TGTGCCAGCAGCGTAGGATCAGGGGGCGGAAACACCATATATTTT

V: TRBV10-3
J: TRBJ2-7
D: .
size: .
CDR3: CAINQGGGEQYF
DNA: TGTGCCATCAACCAGGGTGGGGGCGAGCAGTACTTC

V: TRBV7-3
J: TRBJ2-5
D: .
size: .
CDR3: CASSSGPQETQYF
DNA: TGTGCCAGCAGCTCGGGACCGCAAGAGACCCAGTACTTC

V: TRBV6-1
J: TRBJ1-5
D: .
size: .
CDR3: CASMNVRGSNQPQHF
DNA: TGTGCCAGCATGAATGTCCGGGGTTCCAATCAGCCCCAGCATTTT

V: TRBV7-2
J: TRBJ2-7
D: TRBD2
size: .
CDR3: CASSPATSGPHEQYF
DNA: TGTGCCAGCAGCCCTGCGACTAGCGGACCTCACGAGCAGTACTTC

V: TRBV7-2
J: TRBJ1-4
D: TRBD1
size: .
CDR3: CASSTGTGSDDNEKLFF
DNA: TGTGCCAGCAGTACCGGGACAGGGAGTGATGATAATGAAAAACTGTTTTTT

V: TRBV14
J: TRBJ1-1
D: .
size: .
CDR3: CASSQARDFGAEAFF
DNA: TGTGCCAGCAGCCAAGCCAGGGACTTTGGAGCTGAAGCTTTCTTT

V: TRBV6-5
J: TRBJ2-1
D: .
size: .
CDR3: CASSSPPTGRSNEQFF
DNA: TGTGCCAGCAGTTCTCCACCGACAGGGAGGTCGAATGAGCAGTTCTTC

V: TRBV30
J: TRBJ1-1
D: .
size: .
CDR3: CAWSHGGQGTEAFF
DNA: TGTGCCTGGAGTCATGGGGGTCAGGGGACTGAAGCTTTCTTT

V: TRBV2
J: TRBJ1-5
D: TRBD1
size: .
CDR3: CASGQGAQQPQHF
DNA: TGTGCCAGCGGGCAGGGGGCACAGCAGCCCCAGCATTTT

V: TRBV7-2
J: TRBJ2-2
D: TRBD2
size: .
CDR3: CASSLIGLAGGGNTGELFF
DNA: TGTGCCAGCAGCTTAATCGGACTAGCGGGAGGGGGGAACACCGGGGAGCTGTTTTTT

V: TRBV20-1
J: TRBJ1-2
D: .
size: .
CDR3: CSAADNVYTF
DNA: TGCAGTGCGGCCGACAATGTCTACACCTTC

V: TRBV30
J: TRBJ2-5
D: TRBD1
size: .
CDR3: CAWSGDRVETQYF
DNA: TGTGCCTGGAGTGGGGACAGGGTCGAGACCCAGTACTTC

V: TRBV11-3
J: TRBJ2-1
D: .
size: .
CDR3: CASSTDMSGNEQFF
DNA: TGTGCCAGCAGCACCGACATGTCGGGCAATGAGCAGTTCTTC

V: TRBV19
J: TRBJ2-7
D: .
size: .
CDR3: CASSIMGSMSYEQYF
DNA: TGTGCCAGTAGTATTATGGGATCAATGTCCTACGAGCAGTACTTC

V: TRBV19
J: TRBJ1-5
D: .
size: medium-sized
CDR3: CASSPSGGYQPQHF
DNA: TGTGCCAGTAGTCCAAGCGGGGGGTATCAGCCCCAGCATTTT

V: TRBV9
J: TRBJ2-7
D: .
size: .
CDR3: CASSPQDLGEQYF
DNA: TGTGCCAGCAGCCCTCAAGACCTGGGCGAGCAGTACTTC

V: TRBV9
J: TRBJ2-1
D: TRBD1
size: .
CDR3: CASSGRDRPYNEQFF
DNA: TGTGCCAGCAGCGGCCGGGACAGGCCCTACAATGAGCAGTTCTTC

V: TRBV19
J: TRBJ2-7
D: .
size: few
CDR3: CASSFYEQYF
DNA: TGTGCCAGTAGCTTCTACGAGCAGTACTTC

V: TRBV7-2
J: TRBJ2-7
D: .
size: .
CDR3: CASSLSLALEQYF
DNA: TGTGCCAGCAGCTTAAGTCTAGCGCTCGAGCAGTACTTC

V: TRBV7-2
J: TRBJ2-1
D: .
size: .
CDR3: CASSLVARGNEQFF
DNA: TGTGCCAGCAGCTTAGTCGCTAGGGGCAATGAGCAGTTCTTC

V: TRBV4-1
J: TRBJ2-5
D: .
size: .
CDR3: CASSQDLRLAGTQYF
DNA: TGCGCCAGCAGCCAAGATCTGCGGCTAGCAGGGACCCAGTACTTC

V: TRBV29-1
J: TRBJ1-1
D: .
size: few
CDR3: CSVEREMNTEAFF
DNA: TGCAGCGTTGAGAGGGAGATGAACACTGAAGCTTTCTTT

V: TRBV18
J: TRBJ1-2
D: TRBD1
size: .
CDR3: CASSPRTGEGYTF
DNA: TGTGCCAGCTCACCTAGGACAGGGGAAGGCTACACCTTC

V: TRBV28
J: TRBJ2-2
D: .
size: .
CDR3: CASRSGTSTGELFF
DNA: TGTGCCAGCAGGTCCGGGACATCCACCGGGGAGCTGTTTTTT

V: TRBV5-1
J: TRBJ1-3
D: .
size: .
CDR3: CASSPTLGGDSGNTIYF
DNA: TGCGCCAGCAGCCCAACCCTGGGAGGAGACTCTGGAAACACCATATATTTT

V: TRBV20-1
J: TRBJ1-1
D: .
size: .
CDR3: CSAIEAEAFF
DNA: TGCAGTGCTATTGAGGCTGAAGCTTTCTTT

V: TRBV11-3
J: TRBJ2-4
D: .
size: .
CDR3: CASSLSRGAEGIQYF
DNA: TGTGCCAGCAGCTTAAGTCGGGGGGCCGAGGGCATTCAGTACTTC

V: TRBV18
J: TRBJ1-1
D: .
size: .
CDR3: CASSPLSQANTEAFF
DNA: TGTGCCAGCTCACCACTGTCCCAGGCGAACACTGAAGCTTTCTTT

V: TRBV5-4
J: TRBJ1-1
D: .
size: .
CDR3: CASRFRMNTEAFF
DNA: TGTGCCAGCAGATTTAGGATGAACACTGAAGCTTTCTTT

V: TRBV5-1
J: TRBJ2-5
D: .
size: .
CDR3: CASSFEPTEYQETQYF
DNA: TGCGCCAGCAGTTTCGAGCCGACTGAGTACCAAGAGACCCAGTACTTC

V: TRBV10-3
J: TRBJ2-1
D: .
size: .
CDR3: CATLEGEAYNEQFF
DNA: TGTGCCACCTTAGAGGGGGAGGCCTACAATGAGCAGTTCTTC

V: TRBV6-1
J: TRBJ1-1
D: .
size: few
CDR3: CASSEVRRDWTEAFF
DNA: TGTGCCAGCAGTGAAGTACGAAGGGATTGGACTGAAGCTTTCTTT

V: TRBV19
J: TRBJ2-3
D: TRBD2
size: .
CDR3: CATRLAGTDTQYF
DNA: TGTGCCACCCGACTAGCTGGCACAGATACGCAGTATTTT

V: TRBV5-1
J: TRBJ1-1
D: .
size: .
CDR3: CASSFGTGNTEAFF
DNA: TGCGCCAGCAGCTTCGGTACAGGAAACACTGAAGCTTTCTTT

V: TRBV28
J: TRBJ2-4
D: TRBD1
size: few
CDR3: CASNTGTGKNIQYF
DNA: TGTGCCAGCAACACCGGGACAGGCAAAAACATTCAGTACTTC

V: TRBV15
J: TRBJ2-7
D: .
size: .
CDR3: CATSRNQGGPYEQYF
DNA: TGTGCCACCAGCAGAAACCAGGGGGGCCCCTACGAGCAGTACTTC

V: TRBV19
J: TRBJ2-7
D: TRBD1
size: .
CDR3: CASSPRPSQGFSYEQYF
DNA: TGTGCCAGTAGTCCCCGACCGTCACAGGGGTTCTCCTACGAGCAGTACTTC

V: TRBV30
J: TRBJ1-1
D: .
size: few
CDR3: CAWKQENTEAFF
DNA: TGTGCCTGGAAACAGGAGAACACTGAAGCTTTCTTT

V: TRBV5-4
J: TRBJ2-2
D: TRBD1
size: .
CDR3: CASSLGGSTGANTGELFF
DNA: TGTGCCAGCAGCTTGGGAGGATCCACAGGGGCGAACACCGGGGAGCTGTTTTTT

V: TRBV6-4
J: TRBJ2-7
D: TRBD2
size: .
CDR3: CASSLRGGEGEQYF
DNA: TGTGCCAGCAGTCTCCGGGGGGGAGAGGGCGAGCAGTACTTC

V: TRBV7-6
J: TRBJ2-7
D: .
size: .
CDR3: CASSLAILNEQYF
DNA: TGTGCCAGCAGCTTAGCGATTTTGAACGAGCAGTACTTC